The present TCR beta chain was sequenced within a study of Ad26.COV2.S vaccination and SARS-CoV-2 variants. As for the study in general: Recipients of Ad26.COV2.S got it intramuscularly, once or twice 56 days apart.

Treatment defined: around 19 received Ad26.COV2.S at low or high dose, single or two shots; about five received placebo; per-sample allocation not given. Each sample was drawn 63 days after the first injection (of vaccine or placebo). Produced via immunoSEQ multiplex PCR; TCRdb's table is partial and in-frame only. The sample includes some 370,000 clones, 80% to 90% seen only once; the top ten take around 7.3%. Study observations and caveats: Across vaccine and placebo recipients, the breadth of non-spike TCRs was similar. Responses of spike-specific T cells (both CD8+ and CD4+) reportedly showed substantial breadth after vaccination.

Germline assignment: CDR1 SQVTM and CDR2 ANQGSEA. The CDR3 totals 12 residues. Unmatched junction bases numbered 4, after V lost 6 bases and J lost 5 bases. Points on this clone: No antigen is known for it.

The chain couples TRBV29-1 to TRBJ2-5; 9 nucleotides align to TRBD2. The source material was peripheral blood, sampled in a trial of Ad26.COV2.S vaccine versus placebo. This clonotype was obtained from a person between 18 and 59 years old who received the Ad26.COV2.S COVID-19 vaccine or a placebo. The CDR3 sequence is CSVGTSLETQYF. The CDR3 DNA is TGCAGCGTAGGGACTAGCTTGGAGACCCAGTACTTC.